The rows below give T cell receptor beta chains drawn from one sample of a study of cytomegalovirus exposure and HLA in healthy donors. Profiling relied on immunoSEQ multiplex PCR, and the TCRdb table lists in-frame clones only, not all of them. This table has about 160,000 clones, approximately 84% appearing once. Sequencing was carried out using PBMCs. The receptor set was obtained from a man aged 50 or older in good health and CMV-seropositive. Each CDR3 is given with its conserved first and last residue. D genes are given only for firm matches. Clone size, where shown, is once, few, many, or a class for clones that have expanded.

NA	16	TRBV19	TRBJ2-6	NA	CASSIGRGSGANVLTF	TGTGCCAGTAGTATAGGCAGAGGGTCTGGGGCCAACGTCCTGACTTTC
NA	16	TRBV5-1	TRBJ2-2	NA	CASSLAPGANTGELFF	TGCGCCAGCAGCTTGGCGCCGGGGGCGAACACCGGGGAGCTGTTTTTT
NA	15	TRBV18	TRBJ2-2	NA	CASSPGLADTGELFF	TGTGCCAGCTCACCGGGACTGGCGGACACCGGGGAGCTGTTTTTT
TRBD1	15	TRBV7-3	TRBJ1-1	NA	CASSLNGQENTEAFF	TGTGCCAGCAGCTTAAACGGACAGGAAAACACTGAAGCTTTCTTT
NA	16	TRBV7-9	TRBJ2-7	NA	CASTARGGGSSYEQYF	TGTGCCAGCACCGCGCGAGGGGGGGGAAGCTCCTACGAGCAGTACTTC
NA	13	TRBV7-2	TRBJ2-7	NA	CASSPPGSYEQYF	TGTGCCAGCAGCCCCCCCGGCTCCTACGAGCAGTACTTC
TRBD1	14	TRBV7-2	TRBJ2-5	NA	CASSFDRGRETQYF	TGTGCCAGCAGCTTTGACAGGGGGCGAGAGACCCAGTACTTC
NA	16	TRBV9	TRBJ2-5	NA	CASSASGGWFQETQYF	TGTGCCAGCAGCGCATCCGGGGGTTGGTTTCAAGAGACCCAGTACTTC
NA	15	TRBV4-2	TRBJ1-2	NA	CASSQVDFTAYGYTF	TGTGCCAGCAGCCAAGTGGACTTCACGGCATATGGCTACACCTTC
TRBD1	14	TRBV10-3	TRBJ1-1	NA	CAIRGDRGIAEAFF	TGTGCCATCAGGGGGGACAGGGGGATTGCTGAAGCTTTCTTT
NA	15	TRBV6-5	TRBJ1-1	NA	CASSYGGQMNTEAFF	TGTGCCAGCAGTTACGGTGGGCAGATGAACACTGAAGCTTTCTTT
TRBD1	14	TRBV4-1	TRBJ1-2	NA	CASSQGTGAYGYTF	TGCGCCAGCAGCCAAGGGACAGGGGCGTATGGCTACACCTTC
NA	11	TRBV9	TRBJ2-2	NA	CASERAGELFF	TGTGCCAGCGAAAGAGCCGGGGAGCTGTTTTTT
NA	14	TRBV30	TRBJ1-4	NA	CAWSGEPRNEKLFF	TGTGCCTGGAGTGGGGAGCCAAGAAATGAAAAACTGTTTTTT
NA	13	TRBV5-4	TRBJ2-2	NA	CASTIISTGELFF	TGTGCCAGCACCATAATCAGCACCGGGGAGCTGTTTTTT
TRBD2	13	TRBV2	TRBJ2-7	NA	CASSRLAGIEQYF	TGTGCCAGCAGCAGACTAGCGGGGATCGAGCAGTACTTC
TRBD1	14	TRBV5-1	TRBJ1-6	NA	CASSIDRGNSPLHF	TGCGCCAGCAGTATTGACAGGGGTAATTCACCCCTCCACTTT
TRBD1	14	TRBV5-4	TRBJ1-2	once	CVSRPTGAIYGYTF	TGTGTCAGCCGCCCGACAGGGGCCATCTATGGCTACACCTTC
TRBD1	15	TRBV30	TRBJ1-1	NA	CAWKGYGQGNTEAFF	TGTGCCTGGAAAGGTTACGGACAGGGAAACACTGAAGCTTTCTTT
TRBD1	14	TRBV6-5	TRBJ1-3	NA	CASSSQGARNTIYF	TGTGCCAGCAGTTCACAGGGGGCGCGGAACACCATATATTTT
TRBD2	14	TRBV2	TRBJ2-1	few	CASIGGGAWNEQFF	TGTGCCAGCATAGGCGGGGGGGCGTGGAATGAGCAGTTCTTC
NA	16	TRBV4-2	TRBJ2-1	few	CASRSTLANSYNEQFF	TGTGCCAGCCGCTCGACCCTAGCGAACTCCTACAATGAGCAGTTCTTC
TRBD2	15	TRBV6-5	TRBJ2-1	NA	CASSPPGLAYNEQFF	TGTGCCAGCAGTCCCCCGGGACTAGCCTACAATGAGCAGTTCTTC
NA	11	TRBV11-2	TRBJ2-1	few	CASSPFNEQFF	TGTGCCAGCAGCCCCTTTAATGAGCAGTTCTTC
TRBD2	15	TRBV4-3	TRBJ2-7	NA	CASSQDPSGTYEQYF	TGCGCCAGCAGCCAAGACCCTAGCGGGACCTACGAGCAGTACTTC
TRBD1	14	TRBV11-3	TRBJ2-7	NA	CASSPGQGGYEQYF	TGTGCCAGCAGCCCGGGACAGGGGGGCTACGAGCAGTACTTC
NA	10	TRBV20-1	TRBJ1-1	NA	CSAYRTEAFF	TGCAGTGCCTACCGCACTGAAGCTTTCTTT
TRBD2	16	TRBV2	TRBJ2-3	few	CASRETSGALTDTQYF	TGTGCCAGCAGGGAGACTAGCGGGGCGCTCACAGATACGCAGTATTTT
TRBD2	17	TRBV5-4	TRBJ2-3	NA	CASSLGGAGGLADTQYF	TGTGCCAGCAGCTTGGGGGGAGCGGGAGGACTGGCAGATACGCAGTATTTT
TRBD1	17	TRBV5-5	TRBJ2-5	few	CASSRGPYRGYQETQYF	TGTGCCAGCAGCCGGGGCCCTTACAGGGGGTACCAAGAGACCCAGTACTTC
TRBD1	13	TRBV5-1	TRBJ1-2	NA	CASSWDRNYGYTF	TGCGCCAGCAGCTGGGACAGGAACTATGGCTACACCTTC
NA	13	TRBV7-3	TRBJ2-7	few	CASSQWGLAEQYF	TGTGCCAGCAGCCAGTGGGGGCTCGCCGAGCAGTACTTC
NA	12	TRBV27	TRBJ2-5	NA	CASSRDQETQYF	TGTGCCAGCAGCCGGGATCAAGAGACCCAGTACTTC
NA	15	TRBV9	TRBJ1-2	NA	CASSVDRASFYGYTF	TGTGCCAGCAGCGTAGACAGGGCCTCCTTCTATGGCTACACCTTC
NA	13	TRBV27	TRBJ2-7	NA	CASSTYTTYEQYF	TGTGCCAGCAGTACTTACACTACCTACGAGCAGTACTTC
NA	13	TRBV6-5	TRBJ2-7	NA	CASSYGADYEQYF	TGTGCCAGCAGTTACGGGGCAGACTACGAGCAGTACTTC
NA	17	TRBV11-2	TRBJ1-1	NA	CASSLGGQRGANTEAFF	TGTGCCAGCAGCTTAGGGGGACAAAGGGGCGCGAACACTGAAGCTTTCTTT
NA	14	TRBV29-1	TRBJ1-1	once	CSVSTRQANTEAFF	TGCAGCGTTTCAACCCGACAGGCGAACACTGAAGCTTTCTTT
TRBD1	15	TRBV6-5	TRBJ1-2	NA	CASSYSSNRGNGYTF	TGTGCCAGCAGTTACTCGAGTAACAGGGGGAACGGCTACACCTTC
NA	17	TRBV7-2	TRBJ2-2	NA	CASSLTQLGGRAGELFF	TGTGCCAGCAGCCTAACCCAACTAGGGGGGAGGGCCGGGGAGCTGTTTTTT
TRBD2	14	TRBV27	TRBJ2-4	few	CASRPRAGANIQYF	TGTGCCAGCAGACCCAGAGCGGGAGCAAACATTCAGTACTTC
TRBD2	15	TRBV2	TRBJ2-5	NA	CASSELAEGLGTQYF	TGTGCCAGTTCCGAACTAGCGGAGGGGTTGGGGACCCAGTACTTC
NA	12	TRBV30	TRBJ1-3	NA	CAWSPTRKAIYF	TGTGCCTGGAGCCCGACACGAAAGGCCATATATTTT
NA	14	TRBV25-1	TRBJ1-4	NA	CASRTGTYNEKLFF	TGTGCCAGCAGAACAGGGACCTATAATGAAAAACTGTTTTTT
NA	15	TRBV28	TRBJ1-5	NA	CASSLRQAGNQPQHF	TGTGCCAGCAGTTTACGACAGGCTGGCAATCAGCCCCAGCATTTT
TRBD1	17	TRBV18	TRBJ1-5	NA	CASSLNRAGGSNQPQHF	TGTGCCAGCTCACTCAATCGGGCAGGGGGTAGCAATCAGCCCCAGCATTTT
NA	15	TRBV18	TRBJ2-5	NA	CASSPFTGTQETQYF	TGTGCCAGCTCACCATTCACAGGCACACAAGAGACCCAGTACTTC
TRBD1	15	TRBV2	TRBJ1-1	few	CASSGHRGANTEAFF	TGTGCCAGCAGTGGTCACAGGGGAGCGAACACTGAAGCTTTCTTT
NA	16	TRBV28	TRBJ1-1	once	CASSPNRWTPNTEAFF	TGTGCCAGCAGTCCCAACCGGTGGACACCGAACACTGAAGCTTTCTTT
TRBD1	15	TRBV7-3	TRBJ2-3	NA	CASSGRQGGTDTQYF	TGTGCCAGCAGCGGCCGACAGGGGGGGACAGATACGCAGTATTTT
NA	15	TRBV5-1	TRBJ2-6	NA	CASSLDGSGANVLTF	TGCGCCAGCAGCTTGGACGGGTCTGGGGCCAACGTCCTGACTTTC
TRBD2	14	TRBV5-1	TRBJ2-3	NA	CASSSGLEDDTQYF	TGCGCCAGCAGTTCCGGACTAGAGGACGATACGCAGTATTTT
NA	12	TRBV6-5	TRBJ1-2	NA	CASSYSTDSYTF	TGTGCCAGCAGTTACTCGACTGATAGCTACACCTTC
NA	17	TRBV21-1	TRBJ1-2	NA	CASSKIWTAATPYGYTF	TGTGCCAGCAGCAAGATTTGGACAGCCGCAACGCCCTATGGCTACACCTTC
NA	12	TRBV30	TRBJ1-2	NA	CAGGNTNYGYTF	TGTGCCGGGGGGAATACCAACTATGGCTACACCTTC
NA	14	TRBV27	TRBJ2-7	NA	CASSSNRVRDEQYF	TGTGCCAGCAGTTCGAACAGGGTTCGCGACGAGCAGTACTTC
TRBD2	16	TRBV25-1	TRBJ2-2	few	CASTDPAGGVTGELFF	TGTGCCAGCACCGACCCAGCGGGAGGGGTCACCGGGGAGCTGTTTTTT